A single sample gave rise to the 9 T cell receptor beta chains below, sequenced in a study of blood T cells in healthy people across ages. Using a J-beta primer mix together with a sample-barcoded 5' primer, a second PCR was run for roughly 6 to 11 cycles. TCRdb fed the 5' RACE reads into MiXCR, producing one record per CDR3 protein. The data contain 1,500,000 or so distinct CDR3 sequences, approximately 43% of them seen just once; the ten biggest clones take up less than 5%. The sample consisted of blood. These receptors all come from a woman in her late teens or twenties in good health.

The V gene is TRBV14, the J gene TRBJ2-1; 8 bases agree with TRBD2. CDR1 SGHDN and CDR2 FVKESK come from the germline V gene. V trimming: 1 base; J trimming: 6 bases; junction bases outside the gene matches: 8. The CDR3 runs to 16 residues. CDR3 DNA: TGTGCCAGCAGCCAAGGCGGGGGGCGCCTCGGCAATGAGCAGTTCTTC. This translates into CASSQGGGRLGNEQFF. Complete variable domain (other parts from reference TRBV14 and TRBJ2-1): EAGVTQFPSHSVIEKGQTVTLRCDPISGHDNLYWYRRVMGKEIKFLLHFVKESKQDESGMPNNRFLAERTGGTYSTLKVQPAELEDSGVYFCASSQGGGRLGNEQFFGPGTRLTVL.

In this sample, this clonotype turned up a few times. The V and J genes are TRBV6-6 and TRBJ2-4, with TRBD1 matching over 8 bases. The CDR3 consists of 17 residues. Losses at the gene ends were 6 bases for V and 1 base for J; bases not matched to a gene: 11. Germline V CDR1 and CDR2: MNHNY, SVGAGI (reference sequence). CDR3 sequence: CASSPRGQGSAKNIQYF. CDR3 sequence (DNA): TGTGCCAGCAGCCCCCGAGGACAGGGCTCGGCCAAAAACATTCAGTACTTC.

V and J are TRBV9 and TRBJ2-1, with D perhaps matching TRBD1 or TRBD2 (5 bases each). The J call may be incorrect, as the DNA end agrees better with TRBJ2-7. Germline V CDR1 and CDR2: SGDLS, YYNGEE. The length of the CDR3 is 15 residues. Here the CDR3 DNA reads TGTGCCAGCAGCGCCCCACGGGGACCCTACAATGAGCAGTACTTC. Protein sequence: CASSAPRGPYNEQYF.

The V call is TRBV20-1, the J call TRBJ1-5, with 8 bases lining up with TRBD1. The CDR3 is 14 amino acids. Losses at the gene ends were 6 bases for V and 2 bases for J; bases not matched to a gene: 6. CDR1 and CDR2 from the germline V gene are DFQATT and SNEGSKA (reference sequence). CDR3 residues: CSALTDRGNQPQHF. CDR3 in DNA: TGCAGTGCCCTAACGGACAGGGGCAATCAGCCCCAGCATTTT.

This clonotype occurred a few times. This chain links TRBV10-3 with TRBJ2-7, with 9 bases aligning to TRBD2. Germline V gene lookup returns CDR1 ENHRY and CDR2 SYGVKD. This CDR3 is 13 amino acids long. J gave up 5 bases and V 6 bases, and 5 bases lay outside the gene matches. The CDR3 spells CAIRPGLADEQYF. The CDR3 DNA reads TGTGCCATCAGACCGGGACTAGCAGACGAGCAGTACTTC.

The chain employs TRBV6-6 and TRBJ1-2; 9 bases align to TRBD1. Germline values: CDR1 MNHNY, CDR2 SVGAGI (reference sequence). The CDR3 has 14 residues. The V gene end was trimmed by 6 bases and the J gene end by 4 bases; junction bases not matched to a gene: 6. The CDR3 here is CASRRDRETYGYTF. The DNA of the CDR3 is TGTGCCAGCAGGCGGGACAGGGAAACCTATGGCTACACCTTC.

A few counts support this clonotype. The chain employs TRBV12-3 or TRBV12-4 and TRBJ1-2, with D hard to call. CDR3 length: 10 amino acids. Deletions cut 7 bases from V and 8 bases from J, with 8 bases between. The CDR3, as DNA: TGTGCCAGCACGGCGTTGGGCTACACCTTC. Amino acid sequence: CASTALGYTF.

The rearrangement uses TRBV28 and TRBJ2-2; D unresolved. With 8 bases removed from V and 0 bases from J, the gap between germline ends came to 10 bases. CDR3 length equals 14 residues. Germline V gene sequence: CDR1 MDHEN, CDR2 SYDVKM. This CDR3 reads CASGGGSNTGELFF. DNA for the CDR3: TGTGCCAGCGGTGGCGGATCGAACACCGGGGAGCTGTTTTTT. The full variable domain, rest sourced from reference TRBV28 and TRBJ2-2, is DVKVTQSSRYLVKRTGEKVFLECVQDMDHENMFWYRQDPGLGLRLIYFSYDVKMKEKGDIPEGYSVSREKKERFSLILESASTNQTSMYLCASGGGSNTGELFFGEGSRLTVL.

The chain joins TRBV11-1 to TRBJ2-5, with 7 positions matching TRBD1. Trimming at V came to 7 bases and at J to 11 bases, leaving 19 bases not matched to a gene. The CDR3 runs to 15 residues. Germline V gives CDR1 SGHAT, CDR2 FQDESV (reference sequence). The CDR3 spells CASTQKGAFYNEQYF. As DNA, the CDR3 is TGTGCCAGCACCCAGAAGGGGGCTTTTTACAATGAGCAGTACTTC.